A selection of T cell receptor beta chains follows, all from one sample in a study of T-cell reconstitution after alpha-beta-depleted transplantation in children. TCRdb re-called the PCR reads through MiXCR, storing one row per CDR3 protein. This repertoire shows a few hundred thousand distinct CDR3 sequences, around 10% found once; its top ten account for around 6.2%. The sample was PBMCs from the stem cell graft donor, taken from the stem cell graft. The receptors here all came from a human donor who donated a stem cell graft to a child with acute lymphoblastic leukemia. Both conserved end residues are part of each CDR3. D genes are given only for firm matches. Where a row states a size, it is once, few, many or the class of an expanded clone; other rows omit it.

D | size | J | V | length | CDR3 | DNA
- | - | TRBJ2-7 | TRBV6-1 | 14 | CASSGLGQNHEQYF | TGTGCCAGCAGCGGACTGGGACAAAACCACGAGCAGTACTTC
- | many | TRBJ2-3 | TRBV7-9 | 15 | CASNKDSSRGDTQYF | TGTGCCAGCAACAAAGACTCCTCGCGGGGAGATACGCAGTATTTT
- | few | TRBJ2-3 | TRBV20-1 | 12 | CSGRGTSDTQYF | TGCAGTGGCCGGGGGACTTCAGATACGCAGTATTTT
TRBD1 | many | TRBJ2-7 | TRBV12-3/TRBV12-4 | 15 | CASSPRRQGSGEQYF | TGTGCCAGCAGTCCCCGTCGACAGGGTTCCGGCGAGCAGTACTTC
TRBD2 | few | TRBJ2-2 | TRBV7-9 | 16 | CASSLDLAGYTGELFF | TGTGCCAGCAGCTTAGACCTAGCGGGGTACACCGGGGAGCTGTTTTTT
- | - | TRBJ2-1 | TRBV6-5 | 11 | CASRWENEQFF | TGTGCCAGCAGGTGGGAGAATGAGCAGTTCTTC
- | many | TRBJ1-4 | TRBV6-5 | 13 | CASSYSTGLELFF | TGTGCCAGCAGTTACTCTACGGGGCTGGAACTGTTTTTT
TRBD1 | - | TRBJ2-5 | TRBV7-2 | 16 | CASSLEGARGQETQYF | TGTGCCAGCAGCTTAGAGGGGGCGAGAGGGCAAGAGACCCAGTACTTC
TRBD1 | many | TRBJ2-7 | TRBV19 | 13 | CASSTRGQGSKYF | TGTGCCAGTAGTACCCGAGGACAGGGATCGAAGTACTTC
- | - | TRBJ2-7 | TRBV29-1 | 12 | CSVGLPSNEQYF | TGCAGCGTTGGACTGCCCAGCAACGAGCAGTACTTC
TRBD2 | few | TRBJ2-1 | TRBV5-1 | 18 | CASSLSLAGGDAYNEQFF | TGCGCCAGCAGCTTGTCACTAGCGGGGGGGGACGCCTACAATGAGCAGTTCTTC
- | - | TRBJ1-2 | TRBV7-8 | 13 | CASSLSGAEGYTF | TGTGCCAGCAGCTTGTCAGGGGCTGAAGGCTACACCTTC
- | many | TRBJ2-5 | TRBV5-1 | 15 | CASSSPGPREKTQYF | TGCGCCAGCAGTTCGCCGGGACCCAGGGAGAAGACCCAGTACTTC
TRBD1 | - | TRBJ1-2 | TRBV25-1 | 14 | CASEDRVGSYGYTF | TGTGCCAGTGAAGACAGGGTAGGAAGCTATGGCTACACCTTC
- | many | TRBJ2-4 | TRBV7-8 | 14 | CASSSRIAKNIQYF | TGTGCCAGCAGCTCTAGGATTGCCAAAAACATTCAGTACTTC
- | - | TRBJ2-2 | TRBV7-9 | 16 | CASSGTARGNTGELFF | TGTGCCAGCAGTGGGACCGCTCGGGGAAACACCGGGGAGCTGTTTTTT
- | - | TRBJ2-1 | TRBV7-9 | 15 | CASSLGARSYNEQFF | TGTGCCAGCAGCTTAGGAGCTCGCTCCTACAATGAGCAGTTCTTC
- | - | TRBJ2-1 | TRBV12-2 | 16 | CASRLRGQGAPNEQFF | TGTGCAAGTCGCTTAAGAGGACAGGGGGCTCCGAATGAGCAGTTCTTC
- | - | TRBJ2-7 | TRBV20-1 | 11 | CSAHLFYEQYF | TGCAGTGCCCACCTCTTCTACGAGCAGTACTTC
- | - | TRBJ2-7 | TRBV5-6 | 13 | CASSLIGSYEQYF | TGTGCCAGCAGCTTGATCGGCTCCTACGAGCAGTACTTC
TRBD1 | - | TRBJ1-1 | TRBV5-5 | 13 | CASSPTGVAEAFF | TGTGCCAGCAGCCCTACAGGGGTCGCTGAAGCTTTCTTT
- | - | TRBJ1-1 | TRBV3-1 | 13 | CASSQGGRAEAFF | TGTGCCAGCAGCCAAGGGGGTCGGGCTGAAGCTTTCTTT
- | many | TRBJ2-1 | TRBV28 | 16 | CASSPPGQGGDNEQFF | TGTGCCAGCAGCCCACCCGGCCAGGGGGGGGACAATGAGCAGTTCTTC
- | few | TRBJ1-4 | TRBV12-3/TRBV12-4 | 11 | CASSLREKLFF | TGTGCCAGCAGTTTGCGGGAAAAACTGTTTTTT
- | - | TRBJ2-1 | TRBV6-2/TRBV6-3 | 20 | CASSYKIGLWGTRGYNEQFF | TGTGCCAGCAGTTATAAAATCGGTTTATGGGGGACCAGGGGTTACAATGAGCAGTTCTTC
- | many | TRBJ1-3 | TRBV7-2 | 13 | CASSSNHGNTIYF | TGTGCCAGCAGCTCAAATCACGGAAACACCATATATTTT
TRBD1 | - | TRBJ2-5 | TRBV10-3 | 14 | CAISEGQDQETQYF | TGTGCCATCAGTGAGGGACAGGATCAAGAGACCCAGTACTTC
- | - | TRBJ2-2 | TRBV5-1 | 17 | CASSLNRDSQLSGELFF | TGCGCCAGCAGCTTAAACAGGGATTCCCAATTATCCGGGGAGCTGTTTTTT
- | many | TRBJ1-5 | TRBV5-5 | 14 | CASSLEGSDQPQHF | TGTGCCAGCAGCTTGGAAGGGAGCGATCAGCCCCAGCATTTT
TRBD1 | many | TRBJ2-1 | TRBV6-1 | 14 | CATGRDSSYNEQFF | TGTGCCACGGGCCGGGACAGCTCCTACAATGAGCAGTTCTTC
TRBD1 | many | TRBJ1-1 | TRBV5-1 | 14 | CASSLETGFTEAFF | TGCGCCAGCAGCTTGGAGACAGGGTTTACTGAAGCTTTCTTT
- | - | TRBJ2-4 | TRBV18 | 16 | CASSPRDLIAKNIQYF | TGTGCCAGCTCACCCCGGGATTTAATAGCCAAAAACATTCAGTACTTC
TRBD1 | many | TRBJ2-5 | TRBV7-8 | 15 | CASSAEDRFRKTQYF | TGTGCCAGCAGCGCCGAGGACAGGTTTAGGAAGACCCAGTACTTC
- | many | TRBJ1-5 | TRBV18 | 15 | CASSPNEGHNQPQHF | TGTGCCAGCTCACCAAACGAGGGGCACAATCAGCCCCAGCATTTT
- | many | TRBJ1-1 | TRBV10-3 | 14 | CAIRATGRGTEAFF | TGTGCCATCAGAGCGACAGGCCGGGGCACTGAAGCTTTCTTT
TRBD1 | - | TRBJ1-1 | TRBV6-5 | 15 | CASSYVWTGADEAFF | TGTGCCAGCAGTTACGTATGGACAGGGGCGGATGAAGCTTTCTTT
- | - | TRBJ1-1 | TRBV20-1 | 17 | CSAREGGRTLLNTEAFF | TGCAGTGCTAGAGAGGGAGGCCGCACGCTATTAAACACTGAAGCTTTCTTT
TRBD1 | few | TRBJ2-7 | TRBV7-9 | 16 | CASSLGDSGILRAQYF | TGTGCCAGCAGCTTAGGGGACAGTGGGATCTTACGAGCGCAGTACTTC
- | few | TRBJ1-5 | TRBV7-3 | 16 | CASSLTGGRSNQPQHF | TGTGCCAGCAGCCTCACGGGAGGACGGAGCAATCAGCCCCAGCATTTT
- | many | TRBJ2-3 | TRBV14 | 12 | CASSQAGRSEDF | TGTGCCAGCAGCCAGGCTGGGAGAAGCGAGGATTTT
TRBD1 | - | TRBJ1-1 | TRBV18 | 15 | CASSGNRGENTEAFF | TGTGCCAGCTCAGGCAACAGGGGTGAGAACACTGAAGCTTTCTTT
TRBD2 | many | TRBJ2-3 | TRBV5-1 | 14 | CASSGGGAADTQYF | TGCGCCAGCAGTGGCGGGGGGGCAGCGGATACGCAGTATTTT
- | many | TRBJ2-2 | TRBV6-5 | 16 | CASSLDRPANTGELFF | TGTGCCAGCAGTTTGGACAGACCCGCGAACACCGGGGAGCTGTTTTTT
TRBD2 | few | TRBJ2-7 | TRBV27 | 14 | CASSLVAGADEQYF | TGTGCCAGCAGTTTAGTAGCGGGGGCCGACGAGCAGTACTTC
TRBD2 | - | TRBJ2-5 | TRBV4-2 | 16 | CASSQGTSGGQETQYF | TGTGCCAGCAGCCAAGGGACTAGCGGGGGGCAAGAGACCCAGTACTTC
TRBD1 | few | TRBJ1-5 | TRBV7-9 | 15 | CASSLLTGDPQSQHF | TGTGCCAGCAGCTTATTGACAGGGGATCCTCAGTCCCAGCATTTT
- | few | TRBJ2-7 | TRBV7-8 | 15 | CASSLARAGSYEQYF | TGTGCCAGCAGCTTGGCCCGGGCGGGGTCTTACGAGCAGTACTTC
TRBD1 | few | TRBJ1-2 | TRBV27 | 16 | CASSGQGSGPNYGYTF | TGTGCCAGCAGCGGACAGGGATCGGGCCCTAACTATGGCTACACCTTC
TRBD1 | few | TRBJ1-2 | TRBV7-8 | 18 | CASSSAGQRQPLNYGYTF | TGTGCCAGCAGCTCGGCGGGACAGAGACAACCTTTAAACTATGGCTACACCTTC
TRBD1 | many | TRBJ2-2 | TRBV25-1 | 14 | CASTDRGVTGELFF | TGTGCCAGCACTGACAGGGGCGTCACCGGGGAGCTGTTTTTT
- | - | TRBJ2-7 | TRBV6-5 | 13 | CASSCGRNYEQYF | TGTGCCAGCAGTTGCGGGCGTAACTACGAGCAGTACTTC
- | many | TRBJ2-3 | TRBV2 | 14 | CASSRTGRGDTQYF | TGTGCCAGCAGTCGAACCGGGCGAGGGGATACGCAGTATTTT
- | many | TRBJ1-1 | TRBV5-1 | 16 | CASSISREGYDTEAFF | TGCGCCAGCAGCATATCGAGGGAAGGTTATGACACTGAAGCTTTCTTT